The next 20 T cell receptor beta chains were all read from a single sample in a study of blood T cell repertoires in COVID-19. Method: immunoSEQ multiplex PCR; TCRdb's copy keeps in-frame clones and lacks some. The data contain some 220,000 clones, roughly 80% of them singletons. The sample taken for sequencing was peripheral blood. These TCRs come from a woman in her sixties or seventies with acute or convalescent COVID-19.

The chain has TRBV7-2 and TRBJ1-2; the match to TRBD1 covers 10 bases. This CDR3 comprises 18 residues. Germline CDR1 reads SGHTA; CDR2 reads FQGNSA. Losses at the gene ends were 5 bases for V and 7 bases for J; bases not matched to a gene: 19. The CDR3 spells CASSDPGTGDDWGRGYTF. The CDR3, as DNA: TGTGCCAGCAGCGACCCCGGGACAGGGGATGACTGGGGCCGTGGCTACACCTTC.

This sequence joins TRBV19 and TRBJ2-1; TRBD2 matches at 11 bases. The CDR3 spans 17 residues. Unmatched junction bases numbered 12, after V lost 4 bases and J lost 7 bases. Germline assignment: CDR1 LNHDA and CDR2 SQIVND (reference sequence). The CDR3 region is CASSNQILAGVENEQFF. The DNA for the CDR3 is TGTGCCAGTAGTAACCAAATACTAGCGGGGGTGGAAAATGAGCAGTTCTTC. Combining the CDR3 with reference TRBV19 and TRBJ2-1 gives the whole variable domain DGGITQSPKYLFRKEGQNVTLSCEQNLNHDAMYWYRQDPGQGLRLIYYSQIVNDFQKGDIAEGYSVSREKKESFPLTVTSAQKNPTAFYLCASSNQILAGVENEQFFGPGTRLTVL.

The sample holds a few counts of this clone. The chain links TRBV7-2 to TRBJ2-7; a possible D gene is TRBD2 (6 bases). The CDR3 is 14 amino acids. Trimming took 8 bases from V and 0 from J, leaving 14 bases between them. From germline, CDR1 is SGHTA and CDR2 FQGNSA. CDR3 sequence (DNA): TGTGCCAGCCGCCGGGAGTCTTACTCCTACGAGCAGTACTTC. Encoded protein: CASRRESYSYEQYF. Drawing the rest from reference TRBV7-2 and TRBJ2-7, the complete variable domain is GAGVSQSPSNKVTEKGKDVELRCDPISGHTALYWYRQSLGQGLEFLIYFQGNSAPDKSGLPSDRFSAERTGGSVSTLTIQRTQQEDSAVYLCASRRESYSYEQYFGPGTRLTVT.

The chain combines TRBV2 with TRBJ1-5; TRBD1 might be the D (5 bases). The CDR3 sequence is 15 residues long. Germline V CDR1 and CDR2: SNHLY, FYNNEI. V gave up 5 bases and J gave up 1 base, with 12 bases separating them. This chain's CDR3 is CASSTTRVSNQPQHF. CDR3 bases: TGTGCCAGCAGTACGACCAGGGTAAGCAATCAGCCCCAGCATTTT.

This chain joins TRBV2 and TRBJ1-2; 10 positions agree with TRBD1. This CDR3 is 15 amino acids long. V shed 7 bases and J 3 bases; nucleotides not matched to a gene: 8. Germline V gene data show CDR1 as SNHLY and CDR2 as FYNNEI. The CDR3 nucleotides are TGTGCCAGCAAAGAAGGGACAGGGGTGCACTATGGCTACACCTTC. It specifies CASKEGTGVHYGYTF.

The chain couples TRBV5-4 to TRBJ2-7; 10 bases are a match to TRBD2. The CDR3 is made up of 17 amino acids. Germline-derived CDR1 and CDR2 are SGHNT and YYREEE (reference sequence). The junction had 9 bases not matched to a gene; V was cut back by 0 bases and J by 3 bases. CDR3 sequence: CASSLGGARTSGYEQYF. CDR3 DNA: TGTGCCAGCAGCTTGGGGGGGGCTAGGACTAGCGGCTACGAGCAGTACTTC. Combining the CDR3 with reference TRBV5-4 and TRBJ2-7 gives the whole variable domain ETGVTQSPTHLIKTRGQQVTLRCSSQSGHNTVSWYQQALGQGPQFIFQYYREEENGRGNFPPRFSGLQFPNYSSELNVNALELDDSALYLCASSLGGARTSGYEQYFGPGTRLTVT.

The rearrangement uses TRBV6-2 or TRBV6-3 and TRBJ1-2; D gene ambiguous. V was cut by 2 bases and J by 8 bases, with 15 bases left in between. The CDR3 runs to 14 residues. The germline CDR1 and CDR2 sequences are MNHEY and SVGEGT. The CDR3 sequence: CASSYRDKAWGYTF. The CDR3 DNA is TGTGCCAGCAGTTACCGCGACAAGGCGTGGGGCTACACCTTC.

The rearrangement uses TRBV19 and TRBJ2-2; maybe TRBD2 (5 bases). Germline-derived CDR1 and CDR2 are LNHDA and SQIVND (reference sequence). Between the trimmed V and J ends, which lost 6 bases and 6 bases, there was a span of 17 bases. CDR3 size: 15 residues. As DNA, the CDR3 is TGTGCCAGTAGCCTGCCCCAGGAGGTTGCCGGGGAGCTGTTTTTT. This translates into CASSLPQEVAGELFF.

The V gene is TRBV12-1, the J gene TRBJ1-2; no check of the table's D call, TRBD1, against the DNA was made. TRBV12-1 is assigned pseudogene status. This CDR3 has 16 residues. The DNA for the CDR3 is TGTGCCAGCAGCTTTGGACAGAAGAACTGGACCTATGGCTACACCTTC. It yields the protein CASSFGQKNWTYGYTF.

This sequence joins TRBV9 and TRBJ2-2; 16 nucleotides agree with TRBD2. Germline V gene data show CDR1 as SGDLS and CDR2 as YYNGEE. The junction had 6 bases not matched to a gene; V was cut back by 4 bases and J by 6 bases. This CDR3 contains 17 residues. For the CDR3, the DNA is TGTGCCAGCAGCATGGGACTAGCGGGGGGGCCCGCCGGGGAGCTGTTTTTT. Translation: CASSMGLAGGPAGELFF.

The chain is built from TRBV5-1 and TRBJ2-1; D might be TRBD2 (7 bases). CDR1 and CDR2 (germline): SGHRS, YFSETQ. The CDR3 covers 17 residues. Trimming left V 6 bases short and J 5 bases short, with 24 bases between. The CDR3 DNA follows: TGCGCCAGCAACACCCTCGGCGCGGGGGCCGAGGACAATGAGCAGTTCTTC. This codes for CASNTLGAGAEDNEQFF.

The chain joins TRBV5-1 to TRBJ1-1, with 10 bases lining up with TRBD1. After removal of 0 bases from V and 0 bases from J, the junction contained 8 bases not matched to a gene. The germline CDR1 and CDR2 sequences are SGHRS and YFSETQ. The CDR3 consists of 18 residues. The CDR3 loop is CASSLGLGTGVLNTEAFF. As DNA, the CDR3 is TGCGCCAGCAGCTTGGGTCTCGGGACAGGGGTCCTGAACACTGAAGCTTTCTTT.

This clone was counted only a few times. The genes are TRBV18 and TRBJ2-7; the D gene is possibly TRBD2 (5 bases). V lost 1 base and J lost 6, with 19 bases in between. CDR3 size: 16 residues. Germline V gene sequence: CDR1 KGHSH, CDR2 LQKENI. CDR3 nucleotides: TGTGCCAGCTCACCACAAAATTCTCCCTCTACTAGCGAGCAGTACTTC. As protein: CASSPQNSPSTSEQYF.

This chain connects TRBV27 to TRBJ1-6; TRBD1 aligns across 8 bases. J lost 7 bases, V lost 2 bases, and 4 bases had no gene match. Per the germline V gene, CDR1 is MNHEY and CDR2 is SMNVEV (reference sequence). CDR3 size: 15 residues. The CDR3: CASSLAGQANSPLHF. CDR3 coding DNA: TGTGCCAGCAGTTTAGCGGGACAGGCCAATTCACCCCTCCACTTT.

This rearrangement joins TRBV4-1 to TRBJ2-1, with 12 bases matching TRBD2. The germline CDR1 and CDR2 sequences are MGHRA and YSYEKL. V trimming: 4 bases; J trimming: 4 bases; junction bases outside the gene matches: 5. The CDR3 runs to 16 residues. The DNA for the CDR3 is TGCGCCAGCAGCCCGCGACTAGCGGGGGATTACAATGAGCAGTTCTTC. Amino acid sequence: CASSPRLAGDYNEQFF.

This rearrangement joins TRBV19 to TRBJ1-2; 7 bases match TRBD1. J lost 2 bases, V lost 7 bases, and 7 bases had no gene match. The CDR3 is 14 amino acids. CDR1 is LNHDA and CDR2 is SQIVND in the germline V gene (reference sequence). For the CDR3, the DNA is TGTGCCAGTACCAAAGAGACAGGGAACTATGGCTACACCTTC. It translates to CASTKETGNYGYTF.

The gene calls are TRBV13 and TRBJ1-2; D is possibly TRBD1 (5 bases). Germline lookup yields CDR1 PRHDT and CDR2 FYEKMQ (reference sequence). V dropped 2 bases and J dropped 0 bases, with 10 bases sitting between them. There are 15 residues in the CDR3. The CDR3 is CASSLSPQANYGYTF. DNA for the CDR3: TGTGCCAGCAGCTTATCCCCACAGGCTAACTATGGCTACACCTTC.

The chain couples TRBV4-1 to TRBJ2-3; D ambiguous. This CDR3 has 16 amino acids. Germline loops: CDR1 MGHRA, CDR2 YSYEKL. Trimming removed 4 bases from V and 0 bases from J, with 14 bases in between. Here the CDR3 DNA reads TGCGCCAGCAGCCCCCAGATTATGGAGAGCACAGATACGCAGTATTTT. Protein: CASSPQIMESTDTQYF.

The chain joins TRBV19 to TRBJ2-4, with D tentatively TRBD1 (5 bases). Germline-derived CDR1 and CDR2 are LNHDA and SQIVND (reference sequence). This CDR3 has 12 residues. The V gene lost 7 bases and the J gene lost 4 bases, with 8 bases spanning the gap. The CDR3, as DNA: TGTGCCAGTACGGCAGGGAAAAACATTCAGTACTTC. It translates to CASTAGKNIQYF.

This clone was counted at least ten times. The V gene is TRBV4-1, the J gene TRBJ2-1; maybe TRBD2 (5 bases). There are 15 residues in the CDR3. Germline assignment: CDR1 MGHRA and CDR2 YSYEKL. Trimming took 1 base from V and 0 from J, leaving 7 bases between them. The CDR3 loop is CASSQAGGSYNEQFF. The CDR3 DNA reads TGCGCCAGCAGCCAAGCCGGAGGCTCCTACAATGAGCAGTTCTTC.